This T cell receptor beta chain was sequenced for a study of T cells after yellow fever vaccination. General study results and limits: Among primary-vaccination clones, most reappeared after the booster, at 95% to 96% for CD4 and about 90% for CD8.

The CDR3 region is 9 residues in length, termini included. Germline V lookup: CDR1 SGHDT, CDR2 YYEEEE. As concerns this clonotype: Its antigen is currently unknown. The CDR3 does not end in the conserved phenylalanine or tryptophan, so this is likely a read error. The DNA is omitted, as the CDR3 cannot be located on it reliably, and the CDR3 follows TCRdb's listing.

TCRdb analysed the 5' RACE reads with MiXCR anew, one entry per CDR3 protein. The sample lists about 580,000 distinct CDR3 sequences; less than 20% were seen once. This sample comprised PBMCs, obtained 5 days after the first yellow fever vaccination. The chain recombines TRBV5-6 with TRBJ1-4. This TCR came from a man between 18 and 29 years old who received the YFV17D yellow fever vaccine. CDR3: CASRMWGFI.